A selection of T cell receptor beta chains follows, all from one sample in a study of shared clonotypes between healthy human individuals. Sequencing was performed with immunoSEQ multiplex PCR; in TCRdb, only in-frame clones are kept and a portion is missing. The sample has roughly 2,000,000 clones, around 95% seen once. The sequenced material came from naive CD8+ T cells from PBMCs. The receptors were gathered from a man aged 18 to 30 in good health. Some clones in this sample may be carry-over from other donors' samples. The CDR3 runs from the conserved cysteine through the conserved F or W. Each record gives: CDR3 protein, CDR3 DNA, V gene, D gene, CDR3 length, clone size, J gene. The D gene is left open where the match is weak. Size is stated for part of the rows, as once, few or many counts, or as a class when the clone is expanded.

CDR3aa: CASSGSGTSGYNEQFF
CDR3nt: TGTGCCAGCAGCGGAAGTGGGACTAGCGGCTACAATGAGCAGTTCTTC
v_gene: TRBV9
d_gene: TRBD2
len: 16
abundance: -
j_gene: TRBJ2-1

CDR3aa: CASSWDRGRTEAFF
CDR3nt: TGTGCCAGCAGTTGGGACAGGGGGCGGACTGAAGCTTTCTTT
v_gene: TRBV28
d_gene: TRBD1
len: 14
abundance: few
j_gene: TRBJ1-1

CDR3aa: CASSPDDRASSYEQYF
CDR3nt: TGTGCCAGCAGCCCAGATGACAGGGCTAGCTCCTACGAGCAGTACTTC
v_gene: TRBV11-2
d_gene: TRBD1
len: 16
abundance: -
j_gene: TRBJ2-7

CDR3aa: CASSLGQNLNTGELFF
CDR3nt: TGTGCCAGCAGCCTAGGACAGAATTTGAACACCGGGGAGCTGTTTTTT
v_gene: TRBV5-6
d_gene: -
len: 16
abundance: -
j_gene: TRBJ2-2

CDR3aa: CASSLPGQNYEQYF
CDR3nt: TGTGCCAGCAGCCTACCGGGACAGAATTACGAGCAGTACTTC
v_gene: TRBV7-9
d_gene: TRBD1
len: 14
abundance: -
j_gene: TRBJ2-7

CDR3aa: CASSQDLPGRSGNTIYF
CDR3nt: TGTGCCAGCAGCCAAGACCTACCGGGTCGATCTGGAAACACCATATATTTT
v_gene: TRBV4-2
d_gene: -
len: 17
abundance: -
j_gene: TRBJ1-3

CDR3aa: CASSGDRPRTEAFF
CDR3nt: TGTGCCAGCAGTGGCGACAGGCCGAGGACTGAAGCTTTCTTT
v_gene: TRBV6-5
d_gene: -
len: 14
abundance: -
j_gene: TRBJ1-1

CDR3aa: CASSLEAGARELFF
CDR3nt: TGTGCCAGCAGCTTAGAAGCAGGGGCCCGGGAGCTGTTTTTT
v_gene: TRBV7-2
d_gene: -
len: 14
abundance: -
j_gene: TRBJ2-2

CDR3aa: CSARVGDEQYF
CDR3nt: TGCAGTGCTAGAGTGGGCGACGAGCAGTACTTC
v_gene: TRBV20-1
d_gene: -
len: 11
abundance: -
j_gene: TRBJ2-7

CDR3aa: CASSPTSGRARETQYF
CDR3nt: TGTGCCAGCAGCCCAACTAGCGGGAGGGCTCGAGAGACCCAGTACTTC
v_gene: TRBV9
d_gene: TRBD2
len: 16
abundance: -
j_gene: TRBJ2-5

CDR3aa: CASSLAPGLEKETQYF
CDR3nt: TGTGCCAGCAGCTTAGCTCCGGGACTAGAAAAAGAGACCCAGTACTTC
v_gene: TRBV7-9
d_gene: TRBD2
len: 16
abundance: -
j_gene: TRBJ2-5